The rows below give T cell receptor beta chains drawn from one sample of a study of blood T cell repertoires in COVID-19. The data were produced by immunoSEQ multiplex PCR, yet TCRdb's version contains in-frame clones alone and is incomplete. The profile shows 220,000 or so clones, 82% of them singletons. The sample was peripheral blood. These TCRs come from a woman of 80 years or more with COVID-19, enrolled during active disease. The CDR3 runs from the conserved cysteine through the conserved F or W. The order of the fields is D gene, clone size, J gene, V gene, CDR3 DNA, CDR3 protein. D genes are given only for firm matches. The size of a clone is reported for some rows only, either as once, few or many, or as a class for expanded clones.

>-|-|TRBJ2-6|TRBV21-1
TGTGCCAGCAGCAACAGCTCTGGGGCCAACGTCCTGACTTTC
CASSNSSGANVLTF
>TRBD1|few|TRBJ1-6|TRBV5-1
TGCGCCAGCAGCCCGGGACAGGGGGCGATTAGTTCACCCCTCCACTTT
CASSPGQGAISSPLHF
>TRBD1|-|TRBJ1-2|TRBV3-1/TRBV3-2
TGTGCCAGCAGCCGACAGGGTTCCTATGGCTACACCTTC
CASSRQGSYGYTF
>-|-|TRBJ2-2|TRBV30
TGTGCCTGGAGGCAACCAAGGATAGGGGTGAACACCGGGGAGCTGTTTTTT
CAWRQPRIGVNTGELFF
>-|-|TRBJ2-7|TRBV11-2
TGTGCCAGCAGCTCCTCGAGGGTTTCTACCTACGAGCAGTACTTC
CASSSSRVSTYEQYF
>-|-|TRBJ1-1|TRBV27
TGTGCCAGCAGTCTACAGCCCAGATTGAACACTGAAGCTTTCTTT
CASSLQPRLNTEAFF
>TRBD1|-|TRBJ1-4|TRBV23-1
TGCGCCAGCAGGCCGGGACAGCCACCTAATGAAAAACTGTTTTTT
CASRPGQPPNEKLFF
>TRBD2|few|TRBJ2-7|TRBV19
TGTGCCAGTAGTATCGCGGCGGCTAGCGGGAGTATCTACGAGCAGTACTTC
CASSIAAASGSIYEQYF
>-|-|TRBJ1-2|TRBV28
TGTGCCAGCAGTCCTGGGGGGGGACACAACTATGGCTACACCTTC
CASSPGGGHNYGYTF
>TRBD1|once|TRBJ2-2|TRBV3-1/TRBV3-2
TGTGCCAGCAGCCCACAGGGGCCCGGGGAGCTGTTTTTT
CASSPQGPGELFF
>TRBD2|once|TRBJ2-5|TRBV25-1
TGTGCCAGCAGCGACAGTAGCCTAGCGGGCGTCCAAGAGACCCAGTACTTC
CASSDSSLAGVQETQYF
>TRBD2|-|TRBJ2-1|TRBV7-3
TGTGCCAGCAGCTTAACAGCGGGGGGTAACAATGAGCAGTTCTTC
CASSLTAGGNNEQFF
>TRBD1|few|TRBJ2-1|TRBV15
TGTGCCACCAGCCGACGACAGGGGGTGTTGAATGAGCAGTTCTTC
CATSRRQGVLNEQFF
>-|-|TRBJ2-2|TRBV2
TGTGCCAGCAGTGAACGTAGGAGCACCGGGGAGCTGTTTTTT
CASSERRSTGELFF
>-|-|TRBJ2-7|TRBV6-6
TGTGCCAGCAGTTACTCGGACAGTGACCAGTACTTC
CASSYSDSDQYF
>-|-|TRBJ2-7|TRBV19
TGTGCCAGTGGGACCGGGAGAAACTACGAGCAGTACTTC
CASGTGRNYEQYF
>TRBD2|-|TRBJ2-1|TRBV4-3
TGCGCCAGCAGCCAAGATCAGGCTAGCGGGAGAAGGAGGATCTTC
CASSQDQASGRRRIF
>TRBD1|-|TRBJ1-1|TRBV5-1
TGCGCCACCCGAGAGCCGGGACAGGGACCCACTGAAGCTTTCTTT
CATREPGQGPTEAFF
>TRBD1|-|TRBJ1-5|TRBV6-5
TGTGCCAGCACACCGCCGGACAGGGGCAATCAGCCCCAGCATTTT
CASTPPDRGNQPQHF
>-|-|TRBJ1-5|TRBV27
TGTGCCAGCAGTCCTCAGGGGCGCAATCAGCCCCAGCATTTT
CASSPQGRNQPQHF
>-|-|TRBJ2-2|TRBV30
TGTGCCTGGAGTGTACGGGGTAGGAACACCGGGGAGCTGTTTTTT
CAWSVRGRNTGELFF
>-|-|TRBJ1-5|TRBV7-9
TGTGCCAGCAGCTCTGGACCGCGGGCCCAGCATTTT
CASSSGPRAQHF
>-|-|TRBJ1-1|TRBV5-1
TGCGCCAGCAGCCCCGGCAGGGGTCTTGGAGCTTTCTTT
CASSPGRGLGAFF
>-|-|TRBJ2-2|TRBV6-5
TGTGCCAGCAACAGAAAGGCGAACACCGGGGAGCTGTTTTTT
CASNRKANTGELFF
>-|-|TRBJ1-1|TRBV3-1/TRBV3-2
TGTGCCAGCAGCCAGAGGGACTTGAACACTGAAGCTTTCTTT
CASSQRDLNTEAFF
>-|-|TRBJ2-7|TRBV18
TGTGCCAGCTCGCCTTTCCGGGACACATCCTACGAGCAGTACTTC
CASSPFRDTSYEQYF
>-|-|TRBJ2-1|TRBV3-1/TRBV3-2
TGTGCCAGCAGCGCCTCTAGAATAACCTACAATGAGCAGTTCTTC
CASSASRITYNEQFF
>-|-|TRBJ1-2|TRBV28
TGTGCCAGCAGTCCTGGGACATCTCAAGGCTACACCTTC
CASSPGTSQGYTF
>TRBD1|-|TRBJ1-4|TRBV19
TGTGCCAGTATGGCCCGGGACAGGGCTGAAAAACTGTTTTTT
CASMARDRAEKLFF
>-|-|TRBJ2-3|TRBV6-5
TGTGCCACCGGTTCGACAGCAGATACGCAGTATTTT
CATGSTADTQYF
>TRBD1|-|TRBJ2-7|TRBV10-2
TGCGCCAGCAGTGAACGGGGGACAGGTACCTACGAGCAGTACTTC
CASSERGTGTYEQYF
>TRBD1|few|TRBJ1-3|TRBV5-5
TGTGCCAGCAGCTACTCGGGACAGAACTCTGGAAACACCATATATTTT
CASSYSGQNSGNTIYF
>TRBD2|-|TRBJ2-3|TRBV6-2/TRBV6-3
TGTGCCAGCAGTTACTCGGGGACTAGCGGGAGCAGAGATACGCAGTATTTT
CASSYSGTSGSRDTQYF
>TRBD2|-|TRBJ2-5|TRBV5-4
TGTGCCAGCAGCACCGGACGCCTAGCGGGGTCGCGCACCCAGTACTTC
CASSTGRLAGSRTQYF
>TRBD1|-|TRBJ2-2|TRBV2
TGTGCCAGCACAGGGGGCCGGAGCACCGGGGAGCTGTTTTTT
CASTGGRSTGELFF
>-|once|TRBJ2-2|TRBV9
TGTGCCAGCAGCGTAGAGGGGTATCCAGACACCGGGGAGCTGTTTTTT
CASSVEGYPDTGELFF
>TRBD2|-|TRBJ2-5|TRBV5-6
TGTGCCAGCAGCTTTTCGGGAGGAGCGGAGACCCAGTACTTC
CASSFSGGAETQYF
>-|-|TRBJ1-2|TRBV3-1/TRBV3-2
TGTGCCAGCAGCCTAGGAGTTTATAGCTATGGCTACACCTTC
CASSLGVYSYGYTF
>-|-|TRBJ1-2|TRBV5-6
TGTGCCAGCAGCTTGGTGGGGGGCTATGGCTACACCTTC
CASSLVGGYGYTF
>-|-|TRBJ1-1|TRBV10-1
TGCGCCAGCAGCTCGGGACTGATAAACACTGAAGCTTTCTTT
CASSSGLINTEAFF
>-|-|TRBJ1-3|TRBV3-1/TRBV3-2
TGTGCCAGCAGCCAAGGTCACCGGGACTACTCTGGAAACACCATATATTTT
CASSQGHRDYSGNTIYF
>TRBD2|-|TRBJ2-5|TRBV11-3
TGTGCCAGCAGCTTATCCCCTAGCGGGACCCAGTACTTC
CASSLSPSGTQYF
>-|-|TRBJ1-1|TRBV11-1
TGTGCCAGCAGCTTATCGGTTAACACTGAAGCTTTCTTT
CASSLSVNTEAFF
>-|-|TRBJ1-1|TRBV29-1
TGCGGGGGGGGTTCCATGAACACTGAAGCTTTCTTT
CGGGSMNTEAFF
>TRBD1|-|TRBJ2-7|TRBV30
TGTGCCTGGGACAGGGGCTACGAGCAGTACTTC
CAWDRGYEQYF
>TRBD1|-|TRBJ1-3|TRBV30
TGTGCCTGGAGGTATCAGGGGGCGTACACCATATATTTT
CAWRYQGAYTIYF
>-|-|TRBJ1-5|TRBV5-6
TGTGCCAGCAGCTTTTACGTGGGGCTTAGCAATCAGCCCCAGCATTTT
CASSFYVGLSNQPQHF